Listed here are 25 T cell receptor beta chains from one sample, sequenced in a study of cytomegalovirus exposure and HLA in healthy donors. The PCR used 60 Vbeta and 13 Jbeta primers. Clones were sequenced by immunoSEQ multiplex PCR, and TCRdb holds only the in-frame ones, with some missing. The sample contains over 150,000 clones, about 80% of which appear only once. Material for sequencing was PBMCs. The receptors come from a man aged 40-55 years in good health and CMV-seronegative.

The J gene is TRBJ2-2, the V gene TRBV5-4, with TRBD1 matching 8 bases. CDR3 size: 15 residues. Losses at the gene ends were 5 bases for V and 4 bases for J; bases not matched to a gene: 7. Germline CDR1 is SGHNT and CDR2 is YYREEE (reference sequence). CDR3 DNA: TGTGCCAGCAGTTTACCGGGACAGGTCACCGGGGAGCTGTTTTTT. This gives the protein CASSLPGQVTGELFF.

This sequence joins TRBV19 and TRBJ2-1, with D unresolved. CDR1 is LNHDA and CDR2 is SQIVND in the germline V gene (reference sequence). The CDR3 consists of 16 residues. V was trimmed by 3 bases and J by 0 bases, leaving 12 bases between them. The CDR3 DNA reads as TGTGCCAGTAGTATCCGCGCTCCTAGCTCCTACAATGAGCAGTTCTTC. It is translated as CASSIRAPSSYNEQFF.

This chain joins TRBV29-1 and TRBJ2-1; 8 nucleotides agree with TRBD1. The CDR3 consists of 13 residues. Trimming took 7 bases from V and 9 from J; bases not matched to a gene: 11. CDR1 and CDR2 from the germline V gene are SQVTM and ANQGSEA. The CDR3 nucleotides are TGCAGCGGGGGAGGTACAGGGGGGCGTGAGCAGTTCTTC. Amino acid sequence: CSGGGTGGREQFF.

On this clone: Sequence at one end of the junction differs from germline and may be a read error. The chain employs TRBV7-9 and TRBJ1-4; possible D gene TRBD1, 6 bases. The CDR3 length is 12 residues. Germline CDR1 SEHNR, CDR2 FQNEAQ (reference sequence). The CDR3 sequence is CSSSHGQSVLFF. The CDR3, as DNA: TGTTCCAGCAGCCATGGACAGTCAGTACTGTTTTTT.

This clone came up a few times. CDR3 sequence (DNA): TGCAGCGCTACCGGGACTAGCGGGAGCACAGATACGCAGTATTTT. Its protein is CSATGTSGSTDTQYF. The chain employs TRBV29-1 and TRBJ2-3, with 12 positions matching TRBD2. V dropped 7 bases and J dropped 0; count of bases not matched to a gene: 5. CDR3 length: 15 residues. CDR1 SQVTM and CDR2 ANQGSEA come from the germline V gene.

The V and J genes are TRBV6-5 and TRBJ2-7, with D unresolved. The CDR3 covers 11 residues. Looked up from germline, CDR1 is MNHEY and CDR2 is SVGAGI. V gave up 6 bases and J gave up 7 bases, with 10 bases separating them. CDR3 loop: CASSRAWEQYF. CDR3 nucleotide sequence: TGTGCCAGCAGCCGAGCCTGGGAGCAGTACTTC.

The J gene is TRBJ2-1, the V gene TRBV7-8; 13 bases match TRBD2. Per the germline V gene, CDR1 is SGHVS and CDR2 is FQNEAQ. The CDR3 contains 21 residues. The V gene end was trimmed by 3 bases and the J gene end by 1 base; junction bases not matched to a gene: 15. The CDR3 spells CASSFPRSGTSGTLSYNEQFF. CDR3 coding DNA: TGTGCCAGCAGCTTTCCCCGATCCGGGACTAGCGGGACACTATCCTACAATGAGCAGTTCTTC.

This CDR3 is CASSLELAKNIQYF. The CDR3 coding sequence is TGTGCCAGCTCACTCGAACTAGCCAAAAACATTCAGTACTTC. The chain recombines TRBV18 with TRBJ2-4; no firm D call. CDR1 and CDR2 (germline): KGHSH, LQKENI. The CDR3 contains 14 residues. Trimming took off 4 bases at V and 0 bases at J, with 7 bases between the two ends. Drawing the rest from reference TRBV18 and TRBJ2-4, the complete variable domain is NAGVMQNPRHLVRRRGQEARLRCSPMKGHSHVYWYRQLPEEGLKFMVYLQKENIIDESGMPKERFSAEFPKEGPSILRIQQVVRGDSAAYFCASSLELAKNIQYFGAGTRLSVL.

This clone was counted only a few times. This chain uses TRBV7-9 with TRBJ2-2; 8 bases fit TRBD2. Germline values: CDR1 SEHNR, CDR2 FQNEAQ (reference sequence). This CDR3 spans 15 amino acids. The CDR3 coding sequence is TGTGTTCACCGGGGGGGACCCACGAACACCGGGGAGCTGTTTTTT. Amino acids: CVHRGGPTNTGELFF.

For this clone: At one boundary the junction diverges from the germline segment, which might be a read error. The gene calls are TRBV7-9 and TRBJ2-1, with 7 nucleotides matching TRBD1. Germline V gives CDR1 SEHNR, CDR2 FQNEAQ (reference sequence). The length of the CDR3 is 15 residues. The CDR3 is CSSSSGRGRFNEQFF. The CDR3 nucleotides read TGTTCCAGCAGCTCGGGAAGGGGGCGTTTTAATGAGCAGTTCTTC.

The chain links TRBV5-4 to TRBJ2-2; a weak D match, TRBD1 (5 bases). The length of the CDR3 is 17 residues. Deletions cut 0 bases from V and 1 base from J, with 13 bases between. The germline gives CDR1 SGHNT, CDR2 YYREEE (reference sequence). In DNA, the CDR3 is TGTGCCAGCAGCTTGGACCTGGGGCGTGGGAACACCGGGGAGCTGTTTTTT. It specifies CASSLDLGRGNTGELFF.

The V gene is TRBV5-8, the J gene TRBJ2-5; TRBD1 aligns across 9 bases. CDR3 length: 14 amino acids. CDR1 SGHTS and CDR2 YDEGEE come from the germline V gene. The V gene end was trimmed by 1 base and the J gene end by 5 bases; junction bases not matched to a gene: 3. CDR3 DNA sequence: TGTGCCAGCAGCTTGACAGGGGGCCACGAGACCCAGTACTTC. It is translated as CASSLTGGHETQYF.

This rearrangement joins TRBV4-1 to TRBJ1-1, with D hard to call. The V gene lost 1 base and the J gene lost 0 bases, with 6 bases spanning the gap. The CDR3 extends over 14 amino acids. CDR1 and CDR2 from the germline V gene are MGHRA and YSYEKL. CDR3: CASSQGPMNTEAFF. The CDR3 DNA reads as TGCGCCAGCAGCCAAGGTCCCATGAACACTGAAGCTTTCTTT.

This chain connects TRBV5-8 to TRBJ1-3; 7 bases line up with TRBD1. The CDR3 loop spans 15 amino acids. Germline V CDR1 and CDR2: SGHTS, YDEGEE. V lost 2 bases and J lost 2; bases outside the gene matches: 4. This CDR3 reads CASSFDREAGNTIYF. DNA of the CDR3: TGTGCCAGCAGCTTCGACAGGGAAGCTGGAAACACCATATATTTT.

The table lists this clone with a few counts. The chain couples TRBV27 to TRBJ2-7; 10 bases fit TRBD2. Germline loops: CDR1 MNHEY, CDR2 SMNVEV (reference sequence). After removal of 2 bases from V and 3 bases from J, the junction contained 7 bases not matched to a gene. The CDR3 is made up of 16 amino acids. The CDR3 DNA sequence: TGTGCCAGCAGTTTAGGACCGGGACTAGCGTTCTACGAGCAGTACTTC. This encodes CASSLGPGLAFYEQYF.

The V call is TRBV27, the J call TRBJ2-5, with D perhaps TRBD2 (6 bases). Trimming shortened V by 3 bases and J by 0 bases, and 8 bases separated the two germline ends. CDR1 is MNHEY, CDR2 SMNVEV, per germline (reference sequence). There are 14 residues in the CDR3. In DNA, the CDR3 is TGTGCCAGCAGTTTGGGCGGGGACCAAGAGACCCAGTACTTC. It specifies CASSLGGDQETQYF.

This chain links TRBV4-1 with TRBJ2-7, with TRBD2 matching over 8 bases. V was clipped by 1 base and J by 3 bases; unmatched bases: 11. Germline CDR1 reads MGHRA; CDR2 reads YSYEKL. This CDR3 is built from 17 residues. The CDR3 is CASSQVGTYSGSYEQYF. CDR3 DNA sequence: TGCGCCAGCAGCCAAGTAGGAACCTACAGCGGGAGCTACGAGCAGTACTTC.

V and J are TRBV6-4 and TRBJ2-3, with a tentative D call TRBD2 (6 bases). The CDR3 spans 17 residues. The germline V gene encodes CDR1 MRHNA and CDR2 SNTAGT. Between the trimmed V and J ends, which lost 0 bases and 1 base, there was a span of 14 bases. The CDR3 protein is CASSDSPSSGGTDTQYF. The CDR3 region has the DNA TGTGCCAGCAGTGACTCTCCATCCTCGGGAGGCACAGATACGCAGTATTTT.

V usage is TRBV21-1 and J usage is TRBJ2-1; TRBD2, the table's D call, lacks a check against the DNA. TRBV21-1 is reported as a pseudogene. This CDR3 contains 18 residues. CDR3 in DNA: TGTGCCAGCAGCAGGAAGCTAGCGGGTGGCGGGCCCTACAATGAGCAGTTCTTC. It yields the protein CASSRKLAGGGPYNEQFF.

Written as DNA, the CDR3 is TGTGCCAGCAGCGAGCAGCGGATAAACAATGAGCAGTTCTTC. As protein: CASSEQRINNEQFF. This rearrangement joins TRBV11-2 to TRBJ2-1, with D perhaps TRBD2 (5 bases). This CDR3 contains 14 residues. Germline V gene data show CDR1 as SGHAT and CDR2 as FQNNGV. V shed 5 bases and J shed 5 bases, with 13 bases lying between them.

This chain uses TRBV28 with TRBJ2-3; TRBD2 is a possible D gene (6 bases). Germline-derived CDR1 and CDR2 are MDHEN and SYDVKM. This CDR3 has 15 residues. The ends were cut back, 8 bases at V and 2 bases at J, with 17 bases in the middle. The CDR3 protein is CASQAGGLSTDTQYF. DNA for the CDR3: TGTGCCAGCCAAGCTGGGGGACTTTCCACAGATACGCAGTATTTT.

The chain has TRBV9 and TRBJ1-1; 8 bases agree with TRBD1. Germline assignment: CDR1 SGDLS and CDR2 YYNGEE. CDR3 size: 15 residues. V gave up 5 bases and J gave up 7 bases; unmatched junction bases: 13. In DNA form, the CDR3 reads TGTGCCAGCAGGAAAGGACAGGGAGTGGGAAGTGAAGCTTTCTTT. It translates to CASRKGQGVGSEAFF.

The V call is TRBV7-6, the J call TRBJ2-1, with TRBD1 identical over 11 bases. The CDR3 runs 16 residues. The germline gives CDR1 SGHVS, CDR2 FNYEAQ. V gave up 1 base and J gave up 9 bases; unmatched junction bases: 8. CDR3 loop: CASSLGVGQGASEQFF. CDR3 nucleotide sequence: TGTGCCAGCAGCTTAGGAGTTGGACAGGGGGCAAGTGAGCAGTTCTTC.

The V and J genes are TRBV9 and TRBJ2-1; the D gene is possibly TRBD1 (6 bases). This CDR3 spans 14 amino acids. CDR1 and CDR2 from the germline V gene are SGDLS and YYNGEE. V was pared by 0 bases and J by 8 bases, with 12 bases between. For the CDR3, the DNA is TGTGCCAGCAGCGTAGTAACAGGGAAGGATGAGCAGTTCTTC. It yields the protein CASSVVTGKDEQFF. The whole variable domain, remainder taken from reference TRBV9 and TRBJ2-1, is DSGVTQTPKHLITATGQRVTLRCSPRSGDLSVYWYQQSLDQGLQFLIQYYNGEERAKGNILERFSAQQFPDLHSELNLSSLELGDSALYFCASSVVTGKDEQFFGPGTRLTVL.

The V call is TRBV30, the J call TRBJ2-1; D gene uncertain. Germline V gene lookup returns CDR1 GTSNPN and CDR2 SVGIG (reference sequence). This CDR3 has 14 amino acids. The germline V and J ends were trimmed by 3 bases and 9 bases, with 18 bases remaining between them. The DNA of the CDR3 is TGTGCCTGGAGGACTTACCTGGCTCACGGTGAGCAGTTCTTC. Translated: CAWRTYLAHGEQFF.